These 12 T cell receptor beta chains originate from one sample sequenced in a study of blood T cell repertoires in COVID-19 (dated by TCRdb to about 2020). The protocol used for the library was the immunoSEQ multiplex PCR assay. Entries here come from immuneACCESS through TCRdb and include only in-frame sequences with V and J called. Some clones fail to appear in such tables; in the studies checked, an unresolved V gene covers under half of the shortfall, and the cause of the remainder is unknown. For this sample the table gives a few hundred thousand clones, of which roughly 90% were detected only once. Of the sample, 0.85% to 0.95% is held by the ten largest clones. Sequencing input: peripheral blood. The receptor set was obtained from a woman in her 40s who had recovered from COVID-19.

This chain connects TRBV11-2 to TRBJ2-7; TRBD2 matches 7 bases. The germline gives CDR1 SGHAT, CDR2 FQNNGV. The V and J ends lost 4 bases and 3 bases, in that order; junction bases with no gene match: 6. The CDR3 totals 14 residues. This CDR3 is CASSYPGEGYEQYF. CDR3 bases: TGTGCCAGCAGCTACCCCGGGGAGGGCTACGAGCAGTACTTC.

The V gene is TRBV2, the J gene TRBJ2-5; 15 nucleotides align to TRBD2. Germline V gene sequence: CDR1 SNHLY, CDR2 FYNNEI. The CDR3 covers 14 residues. The J segment lost 3 bases and the V segment lost 9 bases, leaving 2 bases of the junction unmatched. The DNA of the CDR3 is TGTGCCAGAAGGACTAGCGGGAGGGAAGAGACCCAGTACTTC. It encodes CARRTSGREETQYF.

The V and J genes are TRBV6-6 and TRBJ2-3; 9 positions match TRBD2. The CDR3 contains 14 residues. Germline-derived CDR1 and CDR2 are MNHNY and SVGAGI (reference sequence). Trimming cost V 6 bases and J 4 bases; bases outside gene matches: 5. In DNA, the CDR3 is TGTGCCAGCAGCCGAGGACTAGCGCCAGATACGCAGTATTTT. This translates into CASSRGLAPDTQYF.

This chain connects TRBV30 to TRBJ1-6; 7 bases line up with TRBD1. The length of the CDR3 is 17 residues. V shed 1 base and J 0 bases; nucleotides not matched to a gene: 6. Germline V gene lookup returns CDR1 GTSNPN and CDR2 SVGIG (reference sequence). The CDR3 spells CAWSGTGRNSYNSPLHF. CDR3 DNA sequence: TGTGCCTGGAGTGGGACAGGACGGAACTCCTATAATTCACCCCTCCACTTT.

Concerning this clone: In the same sample, other DNA sequences code for this CDR3. J is TRBJ1-1 and V is TRBV12-3 or TRBV12-4; TRBD1 matches 8 bases. The CDR3 extends over 13 amino acids. Losses at the gene ends were 3 bases for V and 5 bases for J; bases not matched to a gene: 2. Here the CDR3 reads CASSFNRGTEAFF. The CDR3 DNA reads as TGTGCCAGCAGTTTCAACAGGGGGACTGAAGCTTTCTTT.

V usage is TRBV6-2 or TRBV6-3 and J usage is TRBJ2-3, with TRBD2 matching over 9 bases. J lost 2 bases, V lost 0 bases, and 9 bases had no gene match. The CDR3 is 18 amino acids. Germline V gives CDR1 MNHEY, CDR2 SVGEGT. The CDR3 region has the DNA TGTGCCAGCAGTTACTCATCAACCTTAGCGGGGGACACAGATACGCAGTATTTT. Its protein product is CASSYSSTLAGDTDTQYF.

This chain links TRBV19 with TRBJ2-7; perhaps TRBD2 as D (5 bases). Germline assignment: CDR1 LNHDA and CDR2 SQIVND (reference sequence). The CDR3 consists of 14 residues. Trimming took off 3 bases at V and 1 base at J, with 10 bases between the two ends. As DNA, the CDR3 is TGTGCCAGTAGTATGCTCGGGGATTCCTACGAGCAGTACTTC. Translating it yields CASSMLGDSYEQYF.

Only one count was recorded for this clone. DNA of the CDR3: TGTGCCACTACTGTTTCGGGAGCGGCCACAGATACGCAGTATTTT. This encodes CATTVSGAATDTQYF. The chain uses TRBV7-2 and TRBJ2-3; a possible D gene is TRBD2 (6 bases). V was trimmed by 10 bases and J by 2 bases, leaving 19 bases between them. Germline CDR1 is SGHTA and CDR2 is FQGNSA. This CDR3 contains 15 residues.

The chain couples TRBV15 to TRBJ2-7; TRBD1 aligns across 8 bases. Germline V gives CDR1 LNHNV, CDR2 YYDKDF (reference sequence). V shed 0 bases and J 7 bases; nucleotides not matched to a gene: 8. The CDR3 contains 15 residues. The CDR3 loop reads CATSRDKTGAGEQYF. CDR3 nucleotide sequence: TGTGCCACCAGCAGAGACAAGACAGGGGCTGGGGAGCAGTACTTC.

The chain employs TRBV7-3 and TRBJ2-1; 8 bases agree with TRBD1. The V gene end was trimmed by 2 bases and the J gene end by 0 bases; junction bases not matched to a gene: 3. The CDR3 has 16 amino acids. Germline loops: CDR1 SGHTA, CDR2 FQGTGA. This chain's CDR3 is CASSLGGTGSYNEQFF. The DNA for the CDR3 is TGTGCCAGCAGCTTAGGGGGGACAGGCTCCTACAATGAGCAGTTCTTC.

The J gene is TRBJ2-3, the V gene TRBV9; 10 nucleotides line up with TRBD2. The CDR3 length is 15 residues. The germline V gene has CDR1 SGDLS and CDR2 YYNGEE. The ends lost 2 bases at V and 4 bases at J; junction bases unmatched: 4. The CDR3 nucleotides are TGTGCCAGCAGCGTCCTAGCGGGAGATTCAGATACGCAGTATTTT. Protein sequence: CASSVLAGDSDTQYF. The complete variable domain, with remaining parts taken from reference TRBV9 and TRBJ2-3, reads DSGVTQTPKHLITATGQRVTLRCSPRSGDLSVYWYQQSLDQGLQFLIQYYNGEERAKGNILERFSAQQFPDLHSELNLSSLELGDSALYFCASSVLAGDSDTQYFGPGTRLTVL.

This chain joins TRBV9 and TRBJ2-1; D is possibly TRBD2 (6 bases). CDR1 is SGDLS, CDR2 YYNGEE, per germline. The CDR3 spans 14 residues. Deletions cut 3 bases from V and 8 bases from J, with 15 bases between. The chain's CDR3 is CASSAGRGWDEQFF. DNA of the CDR3: TGTGCCAGCAGCGCGGGGCGGGGTTGGGATGAGCAGTTCTTC.